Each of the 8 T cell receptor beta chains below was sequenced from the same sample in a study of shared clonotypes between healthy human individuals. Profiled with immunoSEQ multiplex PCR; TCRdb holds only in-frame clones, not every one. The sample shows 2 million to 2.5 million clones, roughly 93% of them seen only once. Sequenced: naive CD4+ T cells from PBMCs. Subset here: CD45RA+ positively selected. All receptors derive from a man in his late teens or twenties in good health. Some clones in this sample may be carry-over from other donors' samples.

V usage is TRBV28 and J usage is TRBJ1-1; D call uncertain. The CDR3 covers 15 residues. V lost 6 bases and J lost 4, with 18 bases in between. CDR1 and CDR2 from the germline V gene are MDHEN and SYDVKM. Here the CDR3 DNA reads TGTGCCAGCAGCTCCGGGCCCTTTGGTGGCACTGAAGCTTTCTTT. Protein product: CASSSGPFGGTEAFF.

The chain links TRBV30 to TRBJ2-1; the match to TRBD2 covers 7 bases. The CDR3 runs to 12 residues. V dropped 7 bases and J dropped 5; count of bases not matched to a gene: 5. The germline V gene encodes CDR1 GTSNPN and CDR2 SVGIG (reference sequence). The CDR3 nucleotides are TGTGCCTCGGCGGGAGTAGACAATGAGCAGTTCTTC. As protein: CASAGVDNEQFF. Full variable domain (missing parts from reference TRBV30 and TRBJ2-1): SQTIHQWPATLVQPVGSPLSLECTVEGTSNPNLYWYRQAAGRGLQLLFYSVGIGQISSEVPQNLSASRPQDRQFILSSKKLLLSDSGFYLCASAGVDNEQFFGPGTRLTVL.

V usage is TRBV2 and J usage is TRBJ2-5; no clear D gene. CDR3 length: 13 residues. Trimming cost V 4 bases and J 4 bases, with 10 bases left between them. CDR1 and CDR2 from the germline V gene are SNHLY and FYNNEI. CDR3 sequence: CASSVNYGETQYF. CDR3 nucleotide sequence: TGTGCCAGCAGTGTTAACTACGGAGAGACCCAGTACTTC.

DNA of the CDR3: TGTGCCTGGGGGAACGGGGTCGGAAACACCATATATTTT. This encodes CAWGNGVGNTIYF. V is TRBV30 and J is TRBJ1-3; D gene ambiguous. Trimming left V 5 bases short and J 4 bases short, with 12 bases between. Germline CDR1 reads GTSNPN; CDR2 reads SVGIG (reference sequence). The CDR3 loop spans 13 amino acids.

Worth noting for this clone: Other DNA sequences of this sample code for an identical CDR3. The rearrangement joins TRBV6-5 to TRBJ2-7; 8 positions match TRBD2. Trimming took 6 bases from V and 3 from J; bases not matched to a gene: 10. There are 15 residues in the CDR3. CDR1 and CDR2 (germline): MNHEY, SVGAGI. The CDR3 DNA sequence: TGTGCCAGCAGATCGGCGGTAGCGGGACACTACGAGCAGTACTTC. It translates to CASRSAVAGHYEQYF.

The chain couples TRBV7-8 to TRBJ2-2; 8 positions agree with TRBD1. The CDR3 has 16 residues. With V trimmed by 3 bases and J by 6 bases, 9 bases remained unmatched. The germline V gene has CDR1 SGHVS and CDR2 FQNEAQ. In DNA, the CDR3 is TGTGCCAGCAGCTTTCCGGACAGGGCGATCGCCGGGGAGCTGTTTTTT. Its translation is CASSFPDRAIAGELFF. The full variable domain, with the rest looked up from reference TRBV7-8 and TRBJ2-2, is GAGVSQSPRYKVAKRGQDVALRCDPISGHVSLFWYQQALGQGPEFLTYFQNEAQLDKSGLPSDRFFAERPEGSVSTLKIQRTQQEDSAVYLCASSFPDRAIAGELFFGEGSRLTVL.

The CDR3 region has the DNA TGTGCCAGCAGGACAGGGGGTGGGCAGACCCAGTACTTC. Translating it yields CASRTGGGQTQYF. This chain links TRBV6-5 with TRBJ2-5; 9 positions match TRBD1. Germline V lookup: CDR1 MNHEY, CDR2 SVGAGI. V dropped 6 bases and J dropped 6; count of bases not matched to a gene: 5. The CDR3 is made up of 13 amino acids.

In DNA, the CDR3 is TGCAGCGCCGGACAGGGGAGAGGAGATACGCAGTATTTT. It translates to CSAGQGRGDTQYF. The chain combines TRBV29-1 with TRBJ2-3; TRBD1 matches at 9 bases. Germline CDR1 reads SQVTM; CDR2 reads ANQGSEA. Trimming cost V 7 bases and J 5 bases; bases outside gene matches: 7. The CDR3 is made up of 13 amino acids.